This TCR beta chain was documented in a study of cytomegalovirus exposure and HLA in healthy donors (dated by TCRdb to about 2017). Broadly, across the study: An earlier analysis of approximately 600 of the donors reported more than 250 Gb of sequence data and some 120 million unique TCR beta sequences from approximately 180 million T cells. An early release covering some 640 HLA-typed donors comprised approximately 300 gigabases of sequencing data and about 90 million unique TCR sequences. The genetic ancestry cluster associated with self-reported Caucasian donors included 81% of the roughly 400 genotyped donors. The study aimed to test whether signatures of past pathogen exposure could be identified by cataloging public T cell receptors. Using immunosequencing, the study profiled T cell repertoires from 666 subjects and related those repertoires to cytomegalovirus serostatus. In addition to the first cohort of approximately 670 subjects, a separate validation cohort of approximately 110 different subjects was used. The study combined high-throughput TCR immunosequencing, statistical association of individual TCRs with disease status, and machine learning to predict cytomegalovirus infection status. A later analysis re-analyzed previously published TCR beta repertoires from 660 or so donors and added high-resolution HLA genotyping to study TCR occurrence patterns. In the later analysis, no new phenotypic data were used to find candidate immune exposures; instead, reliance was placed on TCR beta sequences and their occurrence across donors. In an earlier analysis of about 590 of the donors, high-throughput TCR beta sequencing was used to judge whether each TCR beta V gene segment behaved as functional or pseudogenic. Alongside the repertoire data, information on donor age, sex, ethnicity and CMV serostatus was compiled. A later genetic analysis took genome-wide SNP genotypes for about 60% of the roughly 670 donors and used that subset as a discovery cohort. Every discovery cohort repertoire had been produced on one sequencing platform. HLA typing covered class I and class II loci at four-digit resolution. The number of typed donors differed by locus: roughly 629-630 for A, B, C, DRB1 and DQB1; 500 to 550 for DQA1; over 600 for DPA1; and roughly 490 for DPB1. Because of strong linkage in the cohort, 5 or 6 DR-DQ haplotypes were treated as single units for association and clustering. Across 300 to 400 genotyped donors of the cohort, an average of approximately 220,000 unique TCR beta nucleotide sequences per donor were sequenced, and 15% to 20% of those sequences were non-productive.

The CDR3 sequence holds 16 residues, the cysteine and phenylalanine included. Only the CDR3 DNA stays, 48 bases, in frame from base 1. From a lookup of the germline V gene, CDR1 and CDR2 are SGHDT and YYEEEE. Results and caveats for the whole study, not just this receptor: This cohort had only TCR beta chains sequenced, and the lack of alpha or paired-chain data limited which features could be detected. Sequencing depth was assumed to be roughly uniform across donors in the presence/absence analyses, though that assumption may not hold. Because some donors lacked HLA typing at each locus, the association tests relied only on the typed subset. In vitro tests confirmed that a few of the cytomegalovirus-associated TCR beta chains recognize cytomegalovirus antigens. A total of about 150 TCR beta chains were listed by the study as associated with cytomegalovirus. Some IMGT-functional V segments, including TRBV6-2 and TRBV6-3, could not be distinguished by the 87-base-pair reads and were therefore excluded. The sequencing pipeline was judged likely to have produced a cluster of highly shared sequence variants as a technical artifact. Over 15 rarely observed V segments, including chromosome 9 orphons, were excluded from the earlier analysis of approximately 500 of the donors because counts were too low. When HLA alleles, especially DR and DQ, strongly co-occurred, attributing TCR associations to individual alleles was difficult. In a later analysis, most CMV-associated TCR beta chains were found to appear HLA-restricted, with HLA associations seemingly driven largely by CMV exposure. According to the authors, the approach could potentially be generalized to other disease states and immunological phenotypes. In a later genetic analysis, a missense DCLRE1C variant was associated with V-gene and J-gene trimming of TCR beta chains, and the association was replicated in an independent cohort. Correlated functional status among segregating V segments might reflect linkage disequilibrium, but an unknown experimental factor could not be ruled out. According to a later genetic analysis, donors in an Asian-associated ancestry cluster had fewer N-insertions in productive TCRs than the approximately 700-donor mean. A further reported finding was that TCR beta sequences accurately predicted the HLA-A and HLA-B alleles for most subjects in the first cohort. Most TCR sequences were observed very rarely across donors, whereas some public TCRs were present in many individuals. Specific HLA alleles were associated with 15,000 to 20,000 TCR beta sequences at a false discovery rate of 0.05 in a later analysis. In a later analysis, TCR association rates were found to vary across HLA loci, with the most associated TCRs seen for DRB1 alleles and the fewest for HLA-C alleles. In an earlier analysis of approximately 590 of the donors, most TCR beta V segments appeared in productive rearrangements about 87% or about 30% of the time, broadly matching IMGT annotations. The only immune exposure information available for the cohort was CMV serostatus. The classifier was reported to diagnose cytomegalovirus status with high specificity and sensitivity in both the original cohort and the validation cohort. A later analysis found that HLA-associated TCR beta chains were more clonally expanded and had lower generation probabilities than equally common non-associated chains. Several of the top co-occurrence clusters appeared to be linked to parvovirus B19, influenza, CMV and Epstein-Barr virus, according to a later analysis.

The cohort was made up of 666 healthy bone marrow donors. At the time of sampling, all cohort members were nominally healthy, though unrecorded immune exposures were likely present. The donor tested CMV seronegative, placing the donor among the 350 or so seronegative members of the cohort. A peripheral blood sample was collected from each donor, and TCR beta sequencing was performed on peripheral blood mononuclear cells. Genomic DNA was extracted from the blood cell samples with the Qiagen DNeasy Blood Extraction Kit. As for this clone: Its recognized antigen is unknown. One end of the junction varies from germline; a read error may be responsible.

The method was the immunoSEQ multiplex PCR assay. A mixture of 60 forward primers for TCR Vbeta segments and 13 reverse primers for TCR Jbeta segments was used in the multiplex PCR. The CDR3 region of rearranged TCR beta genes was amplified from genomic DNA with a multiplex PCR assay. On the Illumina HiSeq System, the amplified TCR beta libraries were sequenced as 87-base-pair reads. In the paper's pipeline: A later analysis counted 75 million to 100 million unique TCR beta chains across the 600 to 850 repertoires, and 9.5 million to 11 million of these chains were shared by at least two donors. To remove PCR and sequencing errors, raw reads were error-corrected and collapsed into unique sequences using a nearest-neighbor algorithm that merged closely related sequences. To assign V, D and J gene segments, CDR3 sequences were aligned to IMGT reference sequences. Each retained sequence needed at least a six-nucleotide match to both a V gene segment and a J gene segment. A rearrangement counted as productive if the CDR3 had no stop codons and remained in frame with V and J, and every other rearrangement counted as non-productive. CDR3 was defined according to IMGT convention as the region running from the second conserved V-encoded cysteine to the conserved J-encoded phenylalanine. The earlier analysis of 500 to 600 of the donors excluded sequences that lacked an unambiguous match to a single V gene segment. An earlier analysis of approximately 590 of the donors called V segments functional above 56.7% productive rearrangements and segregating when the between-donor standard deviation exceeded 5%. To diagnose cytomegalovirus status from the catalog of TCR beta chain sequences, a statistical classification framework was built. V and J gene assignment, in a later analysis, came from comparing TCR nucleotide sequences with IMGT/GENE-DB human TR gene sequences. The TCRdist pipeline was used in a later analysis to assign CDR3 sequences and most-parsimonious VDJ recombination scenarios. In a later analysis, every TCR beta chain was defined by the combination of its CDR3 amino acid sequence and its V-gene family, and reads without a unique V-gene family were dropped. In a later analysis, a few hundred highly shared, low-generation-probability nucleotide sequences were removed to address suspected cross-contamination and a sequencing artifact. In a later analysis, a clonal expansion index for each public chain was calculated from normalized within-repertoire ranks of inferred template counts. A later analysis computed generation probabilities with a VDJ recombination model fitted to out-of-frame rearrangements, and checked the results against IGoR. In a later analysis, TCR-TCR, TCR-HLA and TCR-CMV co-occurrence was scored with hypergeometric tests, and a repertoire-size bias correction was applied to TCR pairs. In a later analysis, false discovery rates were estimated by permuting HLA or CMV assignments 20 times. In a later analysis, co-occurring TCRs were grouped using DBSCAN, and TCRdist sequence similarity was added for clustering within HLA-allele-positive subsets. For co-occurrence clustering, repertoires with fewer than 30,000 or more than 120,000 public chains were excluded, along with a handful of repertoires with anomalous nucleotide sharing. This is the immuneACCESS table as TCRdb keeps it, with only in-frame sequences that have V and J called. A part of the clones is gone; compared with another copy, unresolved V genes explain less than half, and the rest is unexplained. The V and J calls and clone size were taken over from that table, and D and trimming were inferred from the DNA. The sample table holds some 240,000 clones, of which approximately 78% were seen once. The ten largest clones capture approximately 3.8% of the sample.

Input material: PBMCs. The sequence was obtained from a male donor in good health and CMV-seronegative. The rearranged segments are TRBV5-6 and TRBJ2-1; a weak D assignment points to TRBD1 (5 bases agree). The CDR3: CASSLEWQGSYNGQFF. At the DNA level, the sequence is TGTGCCAGCAGCTTGGAGTGGCAGGGAAGTTACAATGGGCAGTTCTTC.